This T cell receptor beta chain comes out of a study of OX40 agonist ivuxolimab in advanced cancers. Libraries were prepared by immunoSEQ multiplex PCR; TCRdb keeps only in-frame clonotypes and omits some of them. The sample lists fewer than 120,000 clones, over 85% seen once, with 0.25% to 0.3% in the top ten. Individuals having autoimmune disease history or systemic immunosuppression were not enrolled. The sequence derives from an adult with an advanced solid tumor such as melanoma, head and neck, liver or kidney cancer. The source was CD4+ or CD8+ T cells sorted from blood, collected in a trial of the OX40 agonist ivuxolimab.

CDR3 in DNA: TGTGCCTGGGGCCGGGACAGGGTTAACAATGAGCAGTTCTTC. Translating gives CAWGRDRVNNEQFF. This chain joins TRBV30 and TRBJ2-1, with 9 bases that match TRBD1. CDR3 length: 14 amino acids. J gave up 5 bases and V 5 bases, and 7 bases lay outside the gene matches. Germline CDR1 GTSNPN, CDR2 SVGIG (reference sequence).